What follows describes a single T cell receptor beta chain. This clone was seen ten or more times. Its antigen is still unknown. No qualities accompany the bases; no much larger clone lies one base away. This specimen belongs to a study of blood T cell repertoires in COVID-19 (dated by TCRdb to 2018 to 2020). For context, the study as a whole: Samples from collaborators originated in the United States, Italy and Spain and spanned both the acute and convalescent phases of COVID-19. The prospective study material was composed of cDNA or gDNA derived from T cells, B-cell-depleted T cells, or PBMCs. The dataset comprised deeply sampled blood TCRbeta repertoires from subjects exposed to, actively infected with, or recovered from COVID-19. A freely available public database, intended as a resource for researchers studying the immune response to SARS-CoV-2, is where the repertoires were released. The samples were drawn from the first 160 participants of the ongoing ImmuneRACE study and from 950 to 1,500 subjects provided by 6 global collaborators. Nearly every sample came with metadata listing a de-identified subject ID, COVID-19 status, age in years and sex. Where HLA class I and class II types were available, the types were taken from metadata supplied by the sample provider, not from assay-based typing.

TCRbeta CDR3 regions were amplified from genomic DNA by means of the immunoSEQ Assay, a bias-controlled multiplex PCR. For the original study's pipeline: Within the assay, amplification of reference gene primers was used to estimate how many nucleated cells each sample contained. Sequence reads were collapsed and filtered to measure the absolute abundance of every unique TCRbeta CDR3 rearrangement. For each sample, productive Simpson clonality was calculated as the square root of Simpson's diversity index across productive rearrangements. This immuneACCESS table, as held by TCRdb, lists in-frame sequences with V and J called but not all clones. Of the missing ones, under half trace to an unresolved V gene in checked studies; the others have no known cause. The V and J calls and clone size come from that table; D and trimming were worked out from the DNA. For this sample there are about 150,000 clones; about 83% appear just once. The ten largest clones capture about 12% of the sample.

In Seattle, one collaborating source enrolled patients while the infection was active and tracked those patients longitudinally over the course of disease. Whole blood was collected in K2EDTA tubes by collaborating institutions according to the institutions' own protocols. For TCRbeta analysis, collaborators shipped samples in one of three forms: frozen whole blood, isolated PBMCs, or DNA extracted from either of those sample types. Spanning cysteine to phenylalanine, the CDR3 consists of 15 amino acids. The CDR3 DNA has 45 bases and is translated from base 1. Based on the germline V gene, the CDR1 and CDR2 sequences are LGHNT and FRNRAP. For this chain, trimming is 5 bases at the V end and 7 bases at the J end, and the number of junction bases without a gene match is 12. Overall study outcomes, separate from this receptor: How much clinical and demographic metadata was included differed by source and by participant, and the metadata was provided uncurated.

Sample: peripheral blood. The clonotype originates from a woman aged 55-69 years with COVID-19, enrolled during active disease. In this chain, TRBV12-5 is recombined with TRBJ1-1, and 8 junctional nucleotides match TRBD1. The bases read TGTGCTAGTGGTCTAACGACAGGGGCCGCCGGTGAAGCTTTCTTT. The translation is CASGLTTGAAGEAFF.